The T cell receptor beta chain under discussion was sequenced for a study of cytomegalovirus exposure and HLA in healthy donors. The CDR3 sequence is 15 residues long. V gave up 4 bases and J gave up 5 bases; unmatched junction bases: 2. Germline CDR1 and CDR2: SEHNR and FQNEAQ (reference sequence). This PCR relied on a set of 60 Vbeta primers and 13 Jbeta primers. Clones were sequenced by immunoSEQ multiplex PCR, and TCRdb holds only the in-frame ones, with some missing. The top ten hold 2.5% to 3.5% of the sample, which has fewer than 250,000 clones, about four fifths seen once. The material sequenced was PBMCs. The chain employs TRBV7-9 and TRBJ1-4; 12 nucleotides match TRBD1. The receptor's source is a man in his thirties or forties in good health and CMV-seronegative. This CDR3 reads CASSYGTGGNEKLFF. The CDR3 bases are TGTGCCAGCAGCTACGGGACAGGGGGCAATGAAAAACTGTTTTTT.